This T cell receptor (beta chain) was observed in a study of control samples from healthy donors and cancer patients. Germline V gene sequence: CDR1 KGHSH, CDR2 LQKENI. Trimming pared 3 bases from V and 3 bases from J, leaving 8 bases between. The CDR3 runs to 13 residues. Generated by immunoSEQ multiplex PCR, the TCRdb table keeps only in-frame clones and is missing some. The sample has 55,000 to 90,000 clones, 84% seen once. The chain carries TRBV18 and TRBJ1-2; D not certain. The sequence came from a man in his forties or fifties in good health. Material for sequencing was blood. CDR3 sequence (DNA): TGTGCCAGCTCACCCGGACCGGACTATGGCTACACCTTC. This sequence encodes CASSPGPDYGYTF.